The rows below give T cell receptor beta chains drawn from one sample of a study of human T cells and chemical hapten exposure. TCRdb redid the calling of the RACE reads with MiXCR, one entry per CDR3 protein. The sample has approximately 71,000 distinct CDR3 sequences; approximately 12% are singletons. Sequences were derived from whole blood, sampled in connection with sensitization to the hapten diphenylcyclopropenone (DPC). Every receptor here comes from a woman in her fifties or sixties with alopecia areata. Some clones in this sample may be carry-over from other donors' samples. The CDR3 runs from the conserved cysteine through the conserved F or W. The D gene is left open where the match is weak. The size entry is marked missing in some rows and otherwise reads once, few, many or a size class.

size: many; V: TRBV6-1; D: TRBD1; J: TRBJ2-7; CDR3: CASSSRGPSYEQYF; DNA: TGTGCCAGCAGTTCCAGGGGGCCCTCCTACGAGCAGTACTTC
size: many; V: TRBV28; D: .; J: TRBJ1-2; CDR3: CASSLATNYGYTF; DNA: TGTGCCAGCAGTTTGGCCACTAACTATGGCTACACCTTC
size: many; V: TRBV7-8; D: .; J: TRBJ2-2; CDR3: CASSPPSSGAGELFF; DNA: TGTGCCAGCAGCCCTCCTTCTAGTGGCGCCGGGGAGCTGTTTTTT
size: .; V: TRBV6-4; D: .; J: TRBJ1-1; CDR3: CASSDSPGARVNTEAFF; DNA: TGTGCCAGCAGTGACTCGCCGGGGGCGCGGGTGAACACTGAAGCTTTCTTT
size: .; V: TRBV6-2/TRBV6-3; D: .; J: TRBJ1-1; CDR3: CASSYETAPEAFF; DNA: TGTGCCAGCAGTTACGAGACAGCCCCTGAAGCTTTCTTT
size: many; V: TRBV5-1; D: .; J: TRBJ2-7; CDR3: CASSLDVYEQYF; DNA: TGCGCCAGCAGCTTGGACGTCTACGAGCAGTACTTC
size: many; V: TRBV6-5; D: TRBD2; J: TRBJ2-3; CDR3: CASSPGTSGVDTQYF; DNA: TGTGCCAGCAGTCCCGGGACTAGCGGGGTAGATACGCAGTATTTT
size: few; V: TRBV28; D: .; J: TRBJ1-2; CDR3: CASTLGEINYGYTF; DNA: TGTGCCAGCACTCTGGGAGAAATTAACTATGGCTACACCTTC
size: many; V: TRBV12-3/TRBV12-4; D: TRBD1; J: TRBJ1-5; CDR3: CASSPDRVNQPQHF; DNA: TGTGCCAGCAGTCCGGACAGGGTCAATCAGCCCCAGCATTTT
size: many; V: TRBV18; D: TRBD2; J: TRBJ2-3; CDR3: CASSPLGAGGTDTQYF; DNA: TGTGCCAGCTCACCCCTCGGAGCGGGGGGCACAGATACGCAGTATTTT
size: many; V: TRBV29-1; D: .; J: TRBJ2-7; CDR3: CSAVADSYEQYF; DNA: TGCAGCGCAGTAGCGGACTCCTACGAGCAGTACTTC
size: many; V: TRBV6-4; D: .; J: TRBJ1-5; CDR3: CASSDVRDNDSNQPQHF; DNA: TGTGCCAGCAGTGACGTTCGGGACAATGATAGCAATCAGCCCCAGCATTTT
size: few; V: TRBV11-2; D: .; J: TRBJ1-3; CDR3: CASSSGTSGNTIYF; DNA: TGTGCCAGCAGCTCAGGGACCTCTGGAAACACCATATATTTT
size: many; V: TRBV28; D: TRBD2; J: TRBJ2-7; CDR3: CASSSTSGGNSYEQYF; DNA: TGTGCCAGCAGTTCTACTAGCGGGGGCAACTCCTACGAGCAGTACTTC